This TCR beta chain was documented in a study of T cells in Graves' hyperthyroidism and ophthalmopathy (dated by TCRdb to between 2018 and 2021). Some background on the complete study: Peripheral blood samples were taken at initial diagnosis, before any treatment was given. To identify distinguishing TCR V-J signatures, a discovery cohort of 95 to 100 patients was used, comprising 43 with Graves' ophthalmopathy and some 60 with stable Graves' hyperthyroidism. Prospective prediction of ophthalmopathy was tested in an independent validation cohort of approximately 19 hyperthyroidism patients and 15 to 17 patients who later progressed to ophthalmopathy. For training and testing, the 100 or so patients in the discovery cohort were randomly divided in a 7:3 ratio. In six Graves' hyperthyroidism patients, the study also compared T-cell repertoires from thyroid tissue with T-cell repertoires from blood. After blood sampling, hyperthyroidism patients were treated with methimazole at a starting dose of 30 mg daily, and ophthalmopathy patients were treated with high-dose intravenous methylprednisolone. The paper reports TCR Vbeta CDR3 sequencing of some 140 peripheral blood samples: some 41 ophthalmopathy, under 80 hyperthyroidism and 17 progressor patients. Results the study describes overall, beyond this receptor: Sample size was not statistically predetermined, and blinding of investigators to group allocation was not performed. In validation, the model predicted progression to ophthalmopathy with approximately 70% sensitivity and about 73% specificity, a median of 6.5 months before onset. Ophthalmopathy was separated from stable hyperthyroidism by a 13 V-J signature model, with around 90% sensitivity and approximately 84% specificity obtained in cross-validation and 80%/75% obtained in testing. Blood samples also contained most of the expanded thyroid clonotypes (frequency above 0.001), which suggests that blood repertoires may reflect thyroid immune responses.

The TCR beta CDR3 regions were amplified from RNA transcripts. The first round of RT-PCR for the TCR CDR3 was performed with the HTBI primer set and the Qiagen OneStep RT-PCR kit. Libraries were constructed in a second round of multiplex PCR, after which size selection and purification were carried out. Sequencing of the libraries was done on an Illumina HiSeq2000 using paired-end 100 bp reads. Per the source publication's procedure: SOAPnuke was used to process the raw data, with reads discarded if the reads contained adapters or uncalled bases, had a mean Phred below 15, or lacked an exact constant-primer or identifier match. High-quality paired reads were merged using COPE v1.2.5, and each unique nucleotide sequence was defined as a clonotype. MiTCR v1.1 was used to align the clonotypes against IMGT TRBV, TRBD and TRBJ reference segments. The analysis included only V-J combinations with a frequency above 0.0001, which together covered around 99% of the repertoires. The TCS score was defined as the ratio of F50 (clonal expansion) to E x V (chaos), calculated using BLOSUM62-based TCRdist between CDR3 peptides within each V-J. Welch's t-statistics and random forest reduced roughly 530 V-J features to around 14, which were used in a naive Bayes classifier (R e1071). TCRdb ran its own pipeline on the public reads, namely fastp trimming at Q25 and MiXCR clone calling, and kept in-frame beta chains. All rows with the same CDR3 protein become a single entry with the most common DNA and genes. The V and J calls come from TCRdb's annotation, not from the publication. The sample table holds hundreds of thousands of distinct CDR3 sequences, of which around 13% were seen once. Of the sample, approximately 5.7% is held by the ten largest clones.

This clonotype was seen at least ten times. Its antigen specificity is not known. No quality values exist for individual bases; no much larger clone is one base distant. Hyperthyroidism patients were newly diagnosed, had a disease duration of under 2 months, and were aged 18 to 65 years. The study excluded patients with uncontrolled infections, other autoimmune diseases, pregnancy or lactation. Diagnoses were based on clinical symptoms, serum thyroxine and TRAb, thyroid ultrasound and orbital computed tomography. Blood from progressor patients was drawn when they were first diagnosed with hyperthyroidism, before any ophthalmopathy symptoms appeared. PBMCs were isolated from about 10 ml of fresh peripheral blood by Ficoll-Paque density gradient centrifugation. Progressor patients were initially diagnosed with Graves' hyperthyroidism and developed ophthalmopathy during follow-up. Trizol reagent was used to extract total RNA, and RNA quality was then checked on an Agilent 2100 Bioanalyzer.

The specimen was blood. The sequence was obtained from a woman aged 25-40 years with Graves' hyperthyroidism that later progressed to Graves' ophthalmopathy.

The nucleotide sequence is given as TGTGCCAGTAGTTCTAGACAGGCCCCAAATGAGCAGTTCTTC. This encodes CASSSRQAPNEQFF. The sequence joins TRBV19 to TRBJ2-1; TRBD1 might be the D gene, on 6 matching bases. From the cysteine through the phenylalanine, the CDR3 covers 14 amino acids. The retained sequence is limited to the CDR3, 42 bases, with the frame set at the first base. V and J are truncated by 5 bases and 7 bases respectively, leaving an intervening sequence of 15 bases. The germline V gene (reference sequence) supplies CDR1 LNHDA and CDR2 SQIVND.